A single sample is the source of the 5 T cell receptor beta chains below, sequenced in a study of T cell changes during pregnancy in multiple sclerosis. Clones were read by immunoSEQ multiplex PCR, and TCRdb kept only the in-frame ones, dropping some. The sample lists over 35,000 clones; around 89% were seen once. Specimen: CD4+ T cells from peripheral blood mononuclear cells, collected in the second trimester of pregnancy. The receptors originated from a female donor with multiple sclerosis, enrolled in a pregnancy study.

This sequence joins TRBV19 and TRBJ2-7; a weak D match, TRBD1 (5 bases). Germline V gives CDR1 LNHDA, CDR2 SQIVND (reference sequence). The germline V and J ends were trimmed by 4 bases and 4 bases, with 20 bases remaining between them. The CDR3 spans 16 residues. The CDR3 DNA is TGTGCCAGTAGTAGTGGCCCCCCAGGGTTGAGTTACGAGCAGTACTTC. This translates into CASSSGPPGLSYEQYF.

The chain joins TRBV28 to TRBJ1-5; D is ambiguous. This CDR3 is built from 12 residues. V shed 8 bases and J shed 7 bases, with 12 bases lying between them. CDR1 and CDR2 from the germline V gene are MDHEN and SYDVKM. The CDR3, as DNA: TGTGCCAGCTGTGTAAAATTACAGCCCCAGCATTTT. Translated, it gives CASCVKLQPQHF.

This chain connects TRBV5-4 to TRBJ2-5, with 10 bases aligning to TRBD2. This CDR3 has 17 amino acids. The V segment lost 3 bases and the J segment 4 bases; nucleotides outside the gene matches: 12. Per germline, CDR1 SGHNT and CDR2 YYREEE (reference sequence). CDR3 DNA: TGTGCCAGCAGCTGGGCGCTAGCTAGCGGGAGTTCAGAGACCCAGTACTTC. This translates into CASSWALASGSSETQYF.

This clone was picked up a small number of times. V is TRBV6-1 and J is TRBJ1-4, with 8 bases fitting TRBD1. With 9 bases clipped from V and 8 bases from J, the junction kept 5 bases outside the gene matches. Germline CDR1 MNHNS, CDR2 SASEGT. The CDR3 has 12 residues. The CDR3 coding sequence is TGTGCCAGTTGCAGGGGGCGCGAAAAACTGTTTTTT. Its protein is CASCRGREKLFF.

The rearrangement links TRBV28 to TRBJ2-7; possibly TRBD2 for D (6 bases). The CDR3 totals 13 residues. Germline CDR1 and CDR2: MDHEN and SYDVKM. The V gene lost 2 bases and the J gene lost 2 bases, with 7 bases spanning the gap. The CDR3 loop is CASSLGGPYEQYF. The CDR3 nucleotides read TGTGCCAGCAGTTTAGGAGGGCCCTACGAGCAGTACTTC. The entire variable domain, with the rest obtained from reference TRBV28 and TRBJ2-7, is as follows: DVKVTQSSRYLVKRTGEKVFLECVQDMDHENMFWYRQDPGLGLRLIYFSYDVKMKEKGDIPEGYSVSREKKERFSLILESASTNQTSMYLCASSLGGPYEQYFGPGTRLTVT.